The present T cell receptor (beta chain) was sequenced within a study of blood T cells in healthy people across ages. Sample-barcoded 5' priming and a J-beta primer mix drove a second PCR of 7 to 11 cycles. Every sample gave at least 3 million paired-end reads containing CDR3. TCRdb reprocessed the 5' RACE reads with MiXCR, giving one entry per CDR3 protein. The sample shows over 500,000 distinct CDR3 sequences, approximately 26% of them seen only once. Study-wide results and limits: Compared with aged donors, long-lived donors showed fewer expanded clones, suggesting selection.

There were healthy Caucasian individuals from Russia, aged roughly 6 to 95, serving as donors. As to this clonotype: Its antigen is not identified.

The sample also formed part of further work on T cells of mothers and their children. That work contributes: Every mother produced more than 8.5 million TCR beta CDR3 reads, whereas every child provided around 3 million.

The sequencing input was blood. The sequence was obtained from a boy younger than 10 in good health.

CDR3 amino acids: CSARNREDFYEQYF. The DNA of the CDR3 is TGCAGTGCTCGGAACCGGGAGGATTTTTACGAGCAGTACTTC. The V gene is TRBV20-1, the J gene TRBJ2-5, with TRBD2 matching 7 bases. The DNA end is more similar to TRBJ2-7, so the J call may be wrong. Germline CDR1 reads DFQATT; CDR2 reads SNEGSKA (reference sequence). The CDR3 consists of 14 residues.